The present T cell receptor beta chain was sequenced within a study of patients and donors after allogeneic stem cell transplantation. V was clipped by 7 bases and J by 5 bases, with 18 bases between them. This CDR3 spans 15 amino acids. This clonotype was observed a few times. From the RT-PCR reads, TCRdb called clonotypes with MiXCR, one entry per CDR3 protein. The table shows about a million distinct CDR3 sequences, with roughly 18% occurring only once. This receptor was identified in a human donor who was either an allogeneic HSCT recipient or a stem cell or donor lymphocyte infusion donor (not recorded which). It is not recorded whose cells these are; they may come from a transplant donor. V gene TRBV12-3 or TRBV12-4 combines with J gene TRBJ2-1; no clear D gene. Sequencing was done on a sample of blood, either unsorted or a sorted T cell fraction (not recorded which). The CDR3 reads CASTPRAPGNNEQFF. Here the CDR3 DNA reads TGTGCCAGCACCCCCCGGGCGCCCGGTAACAATGAGCAGTTCTTC.